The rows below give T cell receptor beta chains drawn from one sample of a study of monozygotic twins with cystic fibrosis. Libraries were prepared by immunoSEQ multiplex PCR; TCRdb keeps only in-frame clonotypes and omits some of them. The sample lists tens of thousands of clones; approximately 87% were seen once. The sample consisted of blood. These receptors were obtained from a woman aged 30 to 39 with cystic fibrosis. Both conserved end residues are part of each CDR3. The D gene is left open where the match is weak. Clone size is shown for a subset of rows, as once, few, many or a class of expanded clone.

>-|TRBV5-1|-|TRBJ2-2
TGCGCCAGCAGCTTAAAGCGGGCCCTTAACCCTATTCACTTCGGGGAGCTGTTTTTT
CASSLKRALNPIHFGELFF
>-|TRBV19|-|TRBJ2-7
TGTGCCAGTAGTATATCGGCCAGCTTCTATTCCTACGAGCAGTACTTC
CASSISASFYSYEQYF
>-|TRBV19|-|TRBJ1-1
TGTGCCAGCTCCCCACAGGTCGGCACTGAAGCTTTCTTT
CASSPQVGTEAFF
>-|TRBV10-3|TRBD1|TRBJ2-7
TGTGCCATCAGTGACCCCATGACAGGGGCTGAAACCTACGAGCAGTACTTC
CAISDPMTGAETYEQYF
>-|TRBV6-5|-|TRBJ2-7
TGTGCCAGCAGGTACTCGCCAGGGAATTACTACGAGCAGTACTTC
CASRYSPGNYYEQYF
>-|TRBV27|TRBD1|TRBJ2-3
TGTGCCAGCAGTTTAGACAGGGTAGGCACAGATACGCAGTATTTT
CASSLDRVGTDTQYF
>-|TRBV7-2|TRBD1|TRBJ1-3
TGTGCCAGCAACGCCGGACAGGGGGCAGCTGGAAACACCATATATTTT
CASNAGQGAAGNTIYF
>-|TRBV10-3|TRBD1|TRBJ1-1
TGTGCCATCAACAGGGGAGGGGGGCACACTGAAGCTTTCTTT
CAINRGGGHTEAFF
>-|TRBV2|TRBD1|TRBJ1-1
TGTGCCAGCAGTGAATATTGGACAGGGCGAGCTTTCTTT
CASSEYWTGRAFF
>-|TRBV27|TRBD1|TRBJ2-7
TGTGCCAGCAGTCCATCAGGGGGCCACCTCTCCTACGAGCAGTACTTC
CASSPSGGHLSYEQYF
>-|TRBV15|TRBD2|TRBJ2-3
TGTGCCACCAGCGGAAGGACTAGAGGATGGACAGATACGCAGTATTTT
CATSGRTRGWTDTQYF
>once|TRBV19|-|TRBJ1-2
TGTGCCAGCTATACCCTTCTTCGTCGAAGAACCTTC
CASYTLLRRRTF
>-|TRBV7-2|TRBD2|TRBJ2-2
TGTGCCAGCAGGCGGGCGGGGGGCCCCACCGGGGAGCTGTTTTTT
CASRRAGGPTGELFF
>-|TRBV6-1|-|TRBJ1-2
TGTGCCAGCAGTCGGGCTCCCAACTATGGCTACACCTTC
CASSRAPNYGYTF
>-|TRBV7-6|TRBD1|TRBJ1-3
TGTGCCAGCAGCTCATTGACAGGGGGCACTGGAAACACCATATATTTT
CASSSLTGGTGNTIYF
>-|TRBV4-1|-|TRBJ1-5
TGCGCCAGCAGCCAAAGCGTTTCTTCTATCAATCAGCCCCAGCATTTT
CASSQSVSSINQPQHF
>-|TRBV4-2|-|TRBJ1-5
TGTGCCAGCAGCCAAGATCTGAGTAGCAATCAGCCCCAGCATTTT
CASSQDLSSNQPQHF
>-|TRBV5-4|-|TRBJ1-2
TGTGCCAGCAGCTTGGAGGGCCCCGGGGGCTATGGCTACACCTTC
CASSLEGPGGYGYTF
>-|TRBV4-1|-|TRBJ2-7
TGCGCCAGCAGCCAACCCGGTCGGGCCTACGAGCAGTACTTC
CASSQPGRAYEQYF
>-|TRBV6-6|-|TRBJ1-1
TGTGCCAGCAGTTACGACGGAAACACTGAAGCTTTCTTT
CASSYDGNTEAFF
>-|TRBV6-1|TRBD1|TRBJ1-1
TGTGCCAGCGGGTACTCAGGGGGTACTGAAGCTTTCTTT
CASGYSGGTEAFF
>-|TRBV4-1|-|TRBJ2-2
TGCGCCAGCAGCCCCTGGGACACACCGGGCACCGGGGAGCTGTTTTTT
CASSPWDTPGTGELFF
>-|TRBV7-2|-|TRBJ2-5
TGTGCCAGCAGCCCCATAGGACTCTTAAAAGAGACCCAGTACTTC
CASSPIGLLKETQYF
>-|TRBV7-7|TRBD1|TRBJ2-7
TGTGCCAGCAGCTTCGACAGGGGGAGCGAGCAGTACTTC
CASSFDRGSEQYF
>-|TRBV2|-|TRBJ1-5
TGTGCCAGCAGTGCAGGGAGTTGGGGACAGCCCCAGCATTTT
CASSAGSWGQPQHF
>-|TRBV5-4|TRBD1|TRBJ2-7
TGTGCCAGCAGCGGATACGGGACAGGGAGGGGATACGAGCAGTACTTC
CASSGYGTGRGYEQYF
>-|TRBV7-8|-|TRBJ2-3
TGTGCCAGCAGCCCCGCAGGTGAAGATACGCAGTATTTT
CASSPAGEDTQYF
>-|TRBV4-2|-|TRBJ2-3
TGTGCCAGCAGCCCGGCCCCTAGAGATACGCAGTATTTT
CASSPAPRDTQYF
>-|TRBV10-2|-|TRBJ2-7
TGCGCCAGCAGGGCCGACAGCTCCTACGAGCAGTACTTC
CASRADSSYEQYF
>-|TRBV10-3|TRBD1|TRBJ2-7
TGTGCCATCAGTGGGACAGGGGCCTACGAGCAGTACTTC
CAISGTGAYEQYF
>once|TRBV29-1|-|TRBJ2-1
TGCAGCGTTGTTCGGGGGAGTGAGCAGTTCTTC
CSVVRGSEQFF
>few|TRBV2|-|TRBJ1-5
TGTGCCAGTAGGGGACCAGGGGAGGGCAATCAGCCCCAGCATTTT
CASRGPGEGNQPQHF
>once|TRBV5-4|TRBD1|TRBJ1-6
TGTGCCAGCAGCTTAGAAGGGGGCAATAGGGCCTATAATTCACCCCTCCACTTT
CASSLEGGNRAYNSPLHF
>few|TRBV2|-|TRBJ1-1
TGTGCCAGCAGTGTAGCCGGGAACACTGAAGCTTTCTTT
CASSVAGNTEAFF
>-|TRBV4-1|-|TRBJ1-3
TGCGCCAGCAGCCAAGAACTGATACCGGGAAACACCATATATTTT
CASSQELIPGNTIYF
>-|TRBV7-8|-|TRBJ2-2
TGTGCCAGCAGCTTAGTCGTAAACATGATATCCGGGGAGCTGTTTTTT
CASSLVVNMISGELFF
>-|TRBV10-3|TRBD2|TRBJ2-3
TGTGCCATCAGTGCCGGGACTAGCGGGGCCACAGATACGCAGTATTTT
CAISAGTSGATDTQYF
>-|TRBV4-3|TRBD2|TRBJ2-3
TGCGCCAGCAGCCACGTAGCGGGGGGAGAGGCAGATACGCAGTATTTT
CASSHVAGGEADTQYF
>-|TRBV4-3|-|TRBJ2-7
TGCGCCAGCAGCCAAGAGAAAAACCTCATCTACGAGCAGTACTTC
CASSQEKNLIYEQYF
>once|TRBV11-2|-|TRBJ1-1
TGTGCCAGCAGCTTTGAAGGACCGCGTGAAGCTTTCTTT
CASSFEGPREAFF
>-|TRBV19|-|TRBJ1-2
TGTGCCAGTAGTATATCCACGGGATCTAACTATGGCTACACCTTC
CASSISTGSNYGYTF
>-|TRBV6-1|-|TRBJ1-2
TGTGCCAGCAGCGGACAGCGTAGGGGTGGCTACACCTTC
CASSGQRRGGYTF
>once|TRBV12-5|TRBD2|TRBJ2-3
TGTGCTAGTGGCCCAGCGGGGGGCCCCCCGGATACGCAGTATTTT
CASGPAGGPPDTQYF
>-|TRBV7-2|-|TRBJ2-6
TGTGCCAGCAGCTTAGTATCAGGGGCCAACGTCCTGACTTTC
CASSLVSGANVLTF
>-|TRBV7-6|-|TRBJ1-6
TGTGCCAGCAGCTTAGTGGCATGGGGGGGTAATTCACCCCTCCACTTT
CASSLVAWGGNSPLHF
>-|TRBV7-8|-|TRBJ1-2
TGTGCCAGCAGCTTATCCCCGGGGGCCTCGCGTGGCTACACCTTC
CASSLSPGASRGYTF
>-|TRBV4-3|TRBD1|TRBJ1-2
TGCGCCAGCAGCCAGATAGGACAGGCCTATGGCTACACCTTC
CASSQIGQAYGYTF
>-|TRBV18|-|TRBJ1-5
TGTGCCAGCTCACCGGACCCAGGGCAGCCCCAGCATTTT
CASSPDPGQPQHF
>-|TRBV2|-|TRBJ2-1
TGTGCCAGCAGTACTAGCAATGAGCAGTTCTTC
CASSTSNEQFF
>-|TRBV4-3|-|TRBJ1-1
TGCGCCAGCAGCCATTTTCACAGGGACACTGAAGCTTTCTTT
CASSHFHRDTEAFF
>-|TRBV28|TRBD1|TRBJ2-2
TGTGCCAGCAGTCTTACAGGGGGCGCGGCCGGGGAGCTGTTTTTT
CASSLTGGAAGELFF
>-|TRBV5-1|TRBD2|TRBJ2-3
TGCGCCAGCAGCTCCCTCATATCTAGCGGGGGTAGCACAGATACGCAGTATTTT
CASSSLISSGGSTDTQYF
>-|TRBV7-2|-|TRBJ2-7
TGTGCCAGCAGCTTAGGACAATTCCGGGGTCGACATTCCTACGAGCAGTACTTC
CASSLGQFRGRHSYEQYF
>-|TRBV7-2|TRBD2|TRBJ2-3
TGTGCCAGCAGCTTTAACGCGGGGGGCTCAGATACGCAGTATTTT
CASSFNAGGSDTQYF
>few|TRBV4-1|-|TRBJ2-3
TGCGCCAGCAGCCAGTTACTAGGGGACACAGATACGCAGTATTTT
CASSQLLGDTDTQYF
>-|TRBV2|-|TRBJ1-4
TGTGCCAGCAGGGCCCGAGGGGTTAATGAAAAACTGTTTTTT
CASRARGVNEKLFF
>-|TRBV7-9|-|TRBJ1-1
TGTGCCAGCAGCTTAACAGCGAACACTGAAGCTTTCTTT
CASSLTANTEAFF
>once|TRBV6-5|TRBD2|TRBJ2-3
TGTGCCAGCAGGGGATTTAGCGGGGCCACAGATACGCAGTATTTT
CASRGFSGATDTQYF
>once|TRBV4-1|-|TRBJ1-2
TGCGCCAGCAGCCAAGGCTTGGGGGGCCACTATGGCTACACCTTC
CASSQGLGGHYGYTF